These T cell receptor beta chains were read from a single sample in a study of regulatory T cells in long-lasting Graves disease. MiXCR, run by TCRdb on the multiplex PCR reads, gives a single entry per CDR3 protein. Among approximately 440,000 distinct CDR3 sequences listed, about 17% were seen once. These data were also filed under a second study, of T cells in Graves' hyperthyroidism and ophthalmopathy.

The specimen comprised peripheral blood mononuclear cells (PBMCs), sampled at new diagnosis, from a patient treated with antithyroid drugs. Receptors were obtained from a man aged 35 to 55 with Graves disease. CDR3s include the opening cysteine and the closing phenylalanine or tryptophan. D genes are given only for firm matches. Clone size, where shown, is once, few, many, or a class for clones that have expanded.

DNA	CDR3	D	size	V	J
TGTGCCAGCAGTTACGAGTCCACTCGTGGCTACACCTTC	CASSYESTRGYTF	-	once	TRBV6-9	TRBJ1-2
TGTGCCATCAGTGGGACTCTGGGTACCGGGGAGCTGTTTTTT	CAISGTLGTGELFF	-	few	TRBV10-3	TRBJ2-2
TGTGCCAGCAGTTTCAGGGGGCCTCCGGAGACCCAGTACTTC	CASSFRGPPETQYF	TRBD1	few	TRBV27	TRBJ2-5
TGTGCCAGTAGTCCAAACCTAGCGGGTTATACCTACGAGCAGTACTTC	CASSPNLAGYTYEQYF	TRBD2	few	TRBV19	TRBJ2-7
TGCGCCAGCAGCCGGGGGGGCGCTAATGAAAAACTGTTTTTT	CASSRGGANEKLFF	-	many	TRBV5-1	TRBJ1-4
TGTGCCAGCAGCTCAGGATTCACAGTTGCAACTAATGAAAAACTGTTTTTT	CASSSGFTVATNEKLFF	-	many	TRBV7-2	TRBJ1-4
TGTGCCAGCAGCTCCCGGGACTATTTTTACAATGAGCAGTTCTTC	CASSSRDYFYNEQFF	TRBD2	many	TRBV7-8	TRBJ2-1
TGTGCCAGCGCAGTTTATGGGACAGGGGAGGAGACCCAGTACTTC	CASAVYGTGEETQYF	TRBD1	many	TRBV12-3/TRBV12-4	TRBJ2-5
TGTGCCAGCAGTGGAGAGGGACTTGGGGACTCAGATACGCAGTATTTT	CASSGEGLGDSDTQYF	-	many	TRBV27	TRBJ2-3
TGTGCCAGCAGCCCTGCCGCCGGGGAGCTGTTTTTT	CASSPAAGELFF	-	many	TRBV7-2	TRBJ2-2
TGTGCCAGCAGCCGCAATCGGGGACGGGATACGCAGTATTTT	CASSRNRGRDTQYF	-	-	TRBV14	TRBJ2-3
TGTGCCAGCAGCGTTTCCGGACTAGCGGACTACAATGAGCAGTTCTTC	CASSVSGLADYNEQFF	TRBD2	-	TRBV9	TRBJ2-1
TGTGCCATCAGTGATGCGGGACTAGCGGGTGACGAGCAGTACTTC	CAISDAGLAGDEQYF	TRBD2	-	TRBV10-3	TRBJ2-7
TGCGCCAGCAGCCAAGGCGGGAGTAACATTCAGTACTTC	CASSQGGSNIQYF	TRBD2	-	TRBV4-1	TRBJ2-4
TGTGCCAGCAGCGGAGAGCTGACTAGCGGGAGGTCCACAGATACGCAGTATTTT	CASSGELTSGRSTDTQYF	TRBD2	-	TRBV9	TRBJ2-3
TGTGCCAGCAGAGAAGCGTTAGCCAAAAACATTCAGTACTTC	CASREALAKNIQYF	-	-	TRBV2	TRBJ2-4
TGTGCCAGCAGTTTGGGATTAGCGGGAGACACCGGGGAGCTGTTTTTT	CASSLGLAGDTGELFF	TRBD2	many	TRBV28	TRBJ2-2
TGTGCCAGCAGCTTTACTCCGGGACAGGTAGAGCAGTTCTTC	CASSFTPGQVEQFF	TRBD1	many	TRBV7-2	TRBJ2-1
TGTGCCAGCAGTTTAGTGCCTTCCTACGAGCAGTACTTC	CASSLVPSYEQYF	-	many	TRBV12-3/TRBV12-4	TRBJ2-7
TGTGCCAGCAGGTCCACAGGGTCCCCCCAAGAGACCCAGTACTTC	CASRSTGSPQETQYF	-	-	TRBV28	TRBJ2-5
TGTGCCAGCAGTTTTGTCTCTGGTGGGGCTAAACAATCTGAAGCTTTCTTT	CASSFVSGGAKQSEAFF	-	many	TRBV6-5	TRBJ1-1
TGTGCCAGCAGCTTTAAGCGATCTGGAAACACCATATATTTT	CASSFKRSGNTIYF	-	few	TRBV13	TRBJ1-3
TGCGCCAGCAGCTTGGTAGTGTCCGGGGGCGCGTCGGCTGGCTACACCTTC	CASSLVVSGGASAGYTF	-	many	TRBV5-1	TRBJ1-2
TGCGCCAGCAGCATCGGACAGGACTACGAGCAGTACTTC	CASSIGQDYEQYF	TRBD1	many	TRBV5-1	TRBJ2-7
TGTGCCACCAGCTCCAGTGAGGGACAGGGGTACACAGATACGCAGTATTTT	CATSSSEGQGYTDTQYF	TRBD1	many	TRBV24-1	TRBJ2-3
TGTGCCAGCAGTCCCCGTGGCGGGGAGGGCTACGAGCAGTACTTC	CASSPRGGEGYEQYF	TRBD2	many	TRBV27	TRBJ2-7
TGCAGTGCCGCCGGCGGAGGGAGGGCAGAGACCCAGTACTTC	CSAAGGGRAETQYF	TRBD2	many	TRBV20-1	TRBJ2-5
TGTGCCAGCAGTGAATGGGCCAGGGTGGGCTATGGCTACACCTTC	CASSEWARVGYGYTF	-	many	TRBV2	TRBJ1-2
TGTGCTAGTGGTTTGTTGGACGGCCGGGAAGCTTTCTTT	CASGLLDGREAFF	-	-	TRBV12-5	TRBJ1-1
TGTGCCAGCAGTTTATGGTATGGGGCCCAGCATTTT	CASSLWYGAQHF	-	-	TRBV28	TRBJ1-5
TGTGCCAGCAGCTTTTGGAGCTCTGGGGCCAACGTCCTGACTTTC	CASSFWSSGANVLTF	-	-	TRBV7-9	TRBJ2-6
TGTGCCAGCAGCGCCGGCGACCCCCTCAATGAGCAGTTCTTC	CASSAGDPLNEQFF	-	-	TRBV9	TRBJ2-1
TGTGCCTGGAAGAGGGACTTAGGTAATGAGCAGTTCTTC	CAWKRDLGNEQFF	-	many	TRBV30	TRBJ2-1
TGCAGCGCCGTAGACAGGGTGAACACTGAAGCTTTCTTT	CSAVDRVNTEAFF	TRBD1	many	TRBV29-1	TRBJ1-1
TGTGCCAGCAGCCTGAGAGTCTCTGGAAACACCATATATTTT	CASSLRVSGNTIYF	-	many	TRBV3-1	TRBJ1-3
TGTGCCAGCAGTCACAGGGATATGAACACCGGGGAGCTGTTTTTT	CASSHRDMNTGELFF	-	many	TRBV2	TRBJ2-2
TGTGCCAGCAGTGGTGGGACCGATTACAATGAGCAGTTCTTC	CASSGGTDYNEQFF	-	many	TRBV2	TRBJ2-1
TGCGCCAGCAGCACCACCGTACAGGGCTACGAGCAGTACTTC	CASSTTVQGYEQYF	-	many	TRBV5-1	TRBJ2-7
TGCGCCAGCTCCCGGGACACAGATCAGCCCCAGCATTTT	CASSRDTDQPQHF	-	-	TRBV7-9	TRBJ1-5
TGTGCCAGCAGCAAGACAGGATCTAGCACAGATACGCAGTATTTT	CASSKTGSSTDTQYF	-	many	TRBV7-9	TRBJ2-3
TGTGCCAGCAGACTGGGCCGAGCGAACACAGATACGCAGTATTTT	CASRLGRANTDTQYF	-	many	TRBV12-3/TRBV12-4	TRBJ2-3
TGTGCCAGCAGTTTATATCGCTTTGTAGCCAAAAACATTCAGTACTTC	CASSLYRFVAKNIQYF	-	-	TRBV28	TRBJ2-4
TGTGCCAGCAGTACAGGGAACACCGGGGAGCTGTTTTTT	CASSTGNTGELFF	-	many	TRBV2	TRBJ2-2
TGTGCCAGCACCAGTATACAGGGGGCACGGGGCCGGGAGACCCAGTACTTC	CASTSIQGARGRETQYF	TRBD1	-	TRBV27	TRBJ2-5
TGTGCCAGCAGCCAAGATAGAAGACTAGTACCTTACTTC	CASSQDRRLVPYF	-	many	TRBV3-1	TRBJ2-5
TGTGCCAGCGGGCGACTAGCGGGAGGGCCCCGAGATACGCAGTATTTT	CASGRLAGGPRDTQYF	TRBD2	many	TRBV2	TRBJ2-3
TGTGCCAGCAGCGCTTTCGGCTACACCTTC	CASSAFGYTF	-	few	TRBV7-2	TRBJ1-2
TGTGCCAGCAGCGTAGGAGACGGGGTCGGAGAGACCCAGTACTTC	CASSVGDGVGETQYF	-	few	TRBV9	TRBJ2-5
TGTGCCAGCATGGGCGGCGGGAGTAACAATGAGCAGTTCTTC	CASMGGGSNNEQFF	TRBD2	-	TRBV6-1	TRBJ2-1
TGTGCCAGCTCACCACCTAGTCAGCGGGGGGAGATGGCTTTCTTT	CASSPPSQRGEMAFF	-	many	TRBV18	TRBJ1-1
TGTGCCAGCAGTTCTAGCGGGAGCCTCCAAGAGACCCAGTACTTC	CASSSSGSLQETQYF	TRBD2	many	TRBV12-3/TRBV12-4	TRBJ2-5
TGTGCCAGCAGTTTTGGGGGGCCAGATACGCAGTATTTT	CASSFGGPDTQYF	-	many	TRBV28	TRBJ2-3
TGCGCCAGCAGCTTGGCCGGGACTAGCGGGAATCGGGAGCAGTACTTC	CASSLAGTSGNREQYF	TRBD2	few	TRBV5-1	TRBJ2-7